This note documents a single T cell receptor (beta chain) sequence. The CDR3 spans 15 residues. The V end was cut by 0 bases, the J end by 2 bases, with 11 bases between. The germline CDR1 and CDR2 sequences are DFQATT and SNEGSKA (reference sequence). These data come from a study of T cell repertoires in cytomegalovirus infection. MiXCR, applied by TCRdb to the reads, yields one record per CDR3 protein. The table includes fewer than 300,000 distinct CDR3 sequences, under 30% detected once. This clonotype was obtained from a human donor in good health (CMV status not recorded). Some clones in this sample may be carry-over from other donors' samples. The chain combines TRBV20-1 with TRBJ1-5; TRBD1 might be the D (6 bases). Sequencing used PBMCs. CDR3 in DNA: TGCAGTGCTAGAGATAGCGCAGGGGGCAATCAGCCCCAGCATTTT. Protein: CSARDSAGGNQPQHF.